This T cell receptor (beta chain) was profiled in a study of shared clonotypes between healthy human individuals. A word on this clone: The target antigen is unknown.

The protocol was immunoSEQ multiplex PCR, while the TCRdb copy is restricted to in-frame clones and leaves out a portion. The repertoire holds 2 million or so clones, with 90% to 95% as singletons. Study results and caveats: Only blood underwent sampling, and tissue repertoires likely differ.

Per the germline V gene, CDR1 is MGHDK and CDR2 is SYGVNS. The V and J ends lost 4 bases and 10 bases, in that order; junction bases with no gene match: 11. The CDR3 consists of 14 residues. This TCR derives from a man in his late teens or twenties in good health. Sample: naive CD4+ T cells sorted from blood. This sample's subset: CD45RA+ positively selected. The J gene is TRBJ2-3, the V gene TRBV25-1, with TRBD2 matching 7 bases. For the CDR3, the DNA is TGTGCCAGCAGTGGGTATGGGGAGGGCAAGTCGCAGTATTTT. Translation gives CASSGYGEGKSQYF.